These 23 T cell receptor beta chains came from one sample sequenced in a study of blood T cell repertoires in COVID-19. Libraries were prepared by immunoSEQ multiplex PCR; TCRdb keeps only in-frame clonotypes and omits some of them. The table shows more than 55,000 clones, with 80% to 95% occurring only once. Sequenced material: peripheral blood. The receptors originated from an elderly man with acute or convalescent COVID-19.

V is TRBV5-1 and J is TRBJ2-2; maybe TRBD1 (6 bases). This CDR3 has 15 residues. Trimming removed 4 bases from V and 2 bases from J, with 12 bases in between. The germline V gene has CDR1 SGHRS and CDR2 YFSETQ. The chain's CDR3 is CASSKDSYNTGELFF. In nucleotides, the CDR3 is TGCGCCAGCAGCAAGGACAGCTATAACACCGGGGAGCTGTTTTTT.

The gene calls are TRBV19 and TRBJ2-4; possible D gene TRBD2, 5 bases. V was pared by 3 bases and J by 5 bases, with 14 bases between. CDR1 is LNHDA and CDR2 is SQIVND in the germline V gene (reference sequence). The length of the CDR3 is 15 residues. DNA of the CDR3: TGTGCCAGTAGTATCCGACTAACCCGCGAAAACATTCAGTACTTC. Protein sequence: CASSIRLTRENIQYF. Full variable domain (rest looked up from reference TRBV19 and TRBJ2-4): DGGITQSPKYLFRKEGQNVTLSCEQNLNHDAMYWYRQDPGQGLRLIYYSQIVNDFQKGDIAEGYSVSREKKESFPLTVTSAQKNPTAFYLCASSIRLTRENIQYFGAGTRLSVL.

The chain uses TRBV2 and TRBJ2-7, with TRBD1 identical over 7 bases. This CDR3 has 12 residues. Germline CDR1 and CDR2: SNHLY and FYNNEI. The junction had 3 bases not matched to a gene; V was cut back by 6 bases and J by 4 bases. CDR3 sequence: CASSGTVYEQYF. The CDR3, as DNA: TGTGCCAGCAGCGGGACAGTTTACGAGCAGTACTTC.

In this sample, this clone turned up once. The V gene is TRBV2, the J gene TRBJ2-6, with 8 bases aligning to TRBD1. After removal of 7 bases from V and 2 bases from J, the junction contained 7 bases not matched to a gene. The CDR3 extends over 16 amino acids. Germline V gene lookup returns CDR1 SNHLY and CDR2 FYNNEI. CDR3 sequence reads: CASTSTGGAGANVLTF. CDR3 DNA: TGTGCCAGCACCAGTACAGGGGGAGCTGGGGCCAACGTCCTGACTTTC.

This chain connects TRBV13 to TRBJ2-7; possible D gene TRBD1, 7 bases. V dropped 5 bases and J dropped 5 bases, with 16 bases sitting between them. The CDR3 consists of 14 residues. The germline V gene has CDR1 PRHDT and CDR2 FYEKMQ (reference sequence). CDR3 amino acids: CASSPGGTVNEQYF. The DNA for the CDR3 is TGTGCCAGCAGCCCCGGAGGGACAGTAAACGAGCAGTACTTC.

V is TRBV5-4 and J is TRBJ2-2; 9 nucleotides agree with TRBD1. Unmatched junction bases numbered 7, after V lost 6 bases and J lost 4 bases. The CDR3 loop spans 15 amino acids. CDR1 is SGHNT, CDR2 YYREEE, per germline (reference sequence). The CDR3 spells CASTAGTGSTGELFF. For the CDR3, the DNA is TGTGCCAGCACCGCCGGGACAGGGAGCACCGGGGAGCTGTTTTTT.

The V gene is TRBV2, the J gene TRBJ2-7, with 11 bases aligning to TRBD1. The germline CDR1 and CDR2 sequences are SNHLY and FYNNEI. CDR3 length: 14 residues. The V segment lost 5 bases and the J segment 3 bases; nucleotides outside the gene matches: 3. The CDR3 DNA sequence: TGTGCCAGCAGTTTGGACAGGGGGCTCTACGAGCAGTACTTC. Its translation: CASSLDRGLYEQYF.

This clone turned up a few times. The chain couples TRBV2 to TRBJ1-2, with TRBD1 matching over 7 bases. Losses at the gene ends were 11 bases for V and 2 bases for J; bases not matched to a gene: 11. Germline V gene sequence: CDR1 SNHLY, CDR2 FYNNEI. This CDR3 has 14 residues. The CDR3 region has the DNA TGTGCCGGACGACAGGGATCGGGAAACTATGGCTACACCTTC. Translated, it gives CAGRQGSGNYGYTF.

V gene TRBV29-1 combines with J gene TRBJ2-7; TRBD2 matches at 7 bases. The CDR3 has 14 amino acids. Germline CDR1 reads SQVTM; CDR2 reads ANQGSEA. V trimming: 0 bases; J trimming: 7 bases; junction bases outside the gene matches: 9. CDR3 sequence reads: CSVEDLRPGGEQYF. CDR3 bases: TGCAGCGTTGAAGATCTTCGCCCGGGGGGAGAGCAGTACTTC.

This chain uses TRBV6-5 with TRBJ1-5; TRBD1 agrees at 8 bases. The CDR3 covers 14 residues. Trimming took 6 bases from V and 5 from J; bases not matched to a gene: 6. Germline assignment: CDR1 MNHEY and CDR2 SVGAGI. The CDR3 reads CASSRSGGDQPQHF. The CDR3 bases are TGTGCCAGCAGCCGTTCAGGGGGCGATCAGCCCCAGCATTTT.

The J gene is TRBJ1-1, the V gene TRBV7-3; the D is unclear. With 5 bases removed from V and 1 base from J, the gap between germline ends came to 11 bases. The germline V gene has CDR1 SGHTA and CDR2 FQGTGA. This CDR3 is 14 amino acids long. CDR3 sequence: CASSPGGSNTEAFF. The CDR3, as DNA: TGTGCCAGCAGCCCAGGAGGGTCGAACACTGAAGCTTTCTTT.

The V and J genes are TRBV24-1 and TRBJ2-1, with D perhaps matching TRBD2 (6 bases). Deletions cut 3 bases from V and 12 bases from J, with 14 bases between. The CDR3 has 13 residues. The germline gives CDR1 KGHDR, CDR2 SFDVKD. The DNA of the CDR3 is TGTGCCACCAGTGATCCTGGAGGGATGTGGCAGTTCTTC. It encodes CATSDPGGMWQFF.

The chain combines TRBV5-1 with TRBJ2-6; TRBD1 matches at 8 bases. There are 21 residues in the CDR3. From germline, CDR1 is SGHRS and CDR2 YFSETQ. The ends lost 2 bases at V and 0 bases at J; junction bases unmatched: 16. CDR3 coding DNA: TGCGCCAGCAGCTTCAGGGGCAGGGGGCTTGTCGCCCACTCTGGGGCCAACGTCCTGACTTTC. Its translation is CASSFRGRGLVAHSGANVLTF.

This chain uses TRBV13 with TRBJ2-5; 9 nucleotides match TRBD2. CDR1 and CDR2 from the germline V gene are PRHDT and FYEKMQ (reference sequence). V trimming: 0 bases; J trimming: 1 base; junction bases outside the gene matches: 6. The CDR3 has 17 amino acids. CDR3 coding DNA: TGTGCCAGCAGCTTAGGGCGGCGGGGGGGTGGCCAAGAGACCCAGTACTTC. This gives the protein CASSLGRRGGGQETQYF. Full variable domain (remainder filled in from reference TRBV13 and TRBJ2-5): AAGVIQSPRHLIKEKRETATLKCYPIPRHDTVYWYQQGPGQDPQFLISFYEKMQSDKGSIPDRFSAQQFSDYHSELNMSSLELGDSALYFCASSLGRRGGGQETQYFGPGTRLLVL.

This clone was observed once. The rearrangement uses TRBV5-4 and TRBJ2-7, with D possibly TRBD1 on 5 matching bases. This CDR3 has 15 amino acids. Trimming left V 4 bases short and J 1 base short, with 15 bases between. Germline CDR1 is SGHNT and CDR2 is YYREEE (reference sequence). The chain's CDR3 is CASSPRQGVSYEQYF. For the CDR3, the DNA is TGTGCCAGCAGCCCCCGGCAGGGTGTTTCCTACGAGCAGTACTTC.

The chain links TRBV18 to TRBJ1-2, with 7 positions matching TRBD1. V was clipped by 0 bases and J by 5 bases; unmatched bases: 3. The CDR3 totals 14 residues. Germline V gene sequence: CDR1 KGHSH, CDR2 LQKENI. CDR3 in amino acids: CASSPPQGEYGYTF. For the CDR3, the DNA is TGTGCCAGCTCACCACCGCAGGGGGAGTATGGCTACACCTTC.

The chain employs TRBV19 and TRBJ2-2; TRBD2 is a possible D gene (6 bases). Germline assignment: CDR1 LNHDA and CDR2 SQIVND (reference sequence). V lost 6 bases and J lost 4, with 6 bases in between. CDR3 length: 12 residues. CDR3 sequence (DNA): TGTGCCAGTAGGGGGGGCACCGGGGAGCTGTTTTTT. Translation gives CASRGGTGELFF.

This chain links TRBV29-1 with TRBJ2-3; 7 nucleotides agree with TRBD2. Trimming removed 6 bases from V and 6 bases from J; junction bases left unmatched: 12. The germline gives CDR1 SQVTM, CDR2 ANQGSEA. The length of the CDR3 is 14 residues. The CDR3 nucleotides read TGCAGCGTATCGGGGGGAAACCCCACGGATACGCAGTATTTT. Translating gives CSVSGGNPTDTQYF.

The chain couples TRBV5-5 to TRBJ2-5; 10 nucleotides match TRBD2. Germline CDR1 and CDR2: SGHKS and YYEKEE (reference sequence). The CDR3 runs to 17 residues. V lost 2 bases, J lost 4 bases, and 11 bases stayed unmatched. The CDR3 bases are TGTGCCAGCAGCTTAATTCCGGCTAGCGGGGGAGCAGAGACCCAGTACTTC. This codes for CASSLIPASGGAETQYF. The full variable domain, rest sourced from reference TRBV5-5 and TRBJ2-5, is DAGVTQSPTHLIKTRGQQVTLRCSPISGHKSVSWYQQVLGQGPQFIFQYYEKEERGRGNFPDRFSARQFPNYSSELNVNALLLGDSALYLCASSLIPASGGAETQYFGPGTRLLVL.

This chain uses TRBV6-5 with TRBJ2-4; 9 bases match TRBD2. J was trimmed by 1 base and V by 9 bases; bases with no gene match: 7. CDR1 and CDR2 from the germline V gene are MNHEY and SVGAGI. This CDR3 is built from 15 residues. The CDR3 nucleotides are TGTGCCAGTCTTGGACTAGCGAGGGCCAAAAACATTCAGTACTTC. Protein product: CASLGLARAKNIQYF.

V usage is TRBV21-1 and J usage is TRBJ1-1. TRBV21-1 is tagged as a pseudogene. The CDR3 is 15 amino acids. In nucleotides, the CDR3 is TGTGCCAGCAGCAAAAGGTTTTGGGGGGGCACTGAAGCTTTCTTT. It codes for CASSKRFWGGTEAFF.

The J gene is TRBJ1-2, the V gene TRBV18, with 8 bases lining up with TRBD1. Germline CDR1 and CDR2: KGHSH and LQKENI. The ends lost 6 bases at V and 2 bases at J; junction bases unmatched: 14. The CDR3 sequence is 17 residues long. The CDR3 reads CASSHPQGADLNYGYTF. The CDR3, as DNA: TGTGCCAGCTCCCACCCCCAGGGGGCCGACTTGAACTATGGCTACACCTTC.

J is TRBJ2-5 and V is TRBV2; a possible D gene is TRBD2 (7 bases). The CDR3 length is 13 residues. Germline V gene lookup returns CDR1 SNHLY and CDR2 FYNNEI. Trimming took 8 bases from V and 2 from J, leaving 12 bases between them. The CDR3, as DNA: TGTGCCAGCGGGGGGGCTTGGCAAGAGACCCAGTACTTC. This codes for CASGGAWQETQYF. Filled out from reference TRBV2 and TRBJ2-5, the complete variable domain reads EPEVTQTPSHQVTQMGQEVILRCVPISNHLYFYWYRQILGQKVEFLVSFYNNEISEKSEIFDDQFSVERPDGSNFTLKIRSTKLEDSAMYFCASGGAWQETQYFGPGTRLLVL.